This TCR beta chain was recorded in a study of tumor-infiltrating lymphocytes in primary liver carcinoma. Study details: All lesions had stage T1-T3 N0M0 and about 4 to 10 cm widths.

CDR3 length: 13 amino acids. Reverse transcription of approximately 500 ng total RNA with a constant-region primer produced TCR beta cDNA. Generation of the TCR beta libraries relied on three nested multiplex PCR rounds using slightly modified ARM-PCR. TRBV1-TRBV30 forward and Cbeta reverse primers drove the first two roughly 10-cycle rounds. TCRdb redid the calling of the multiplex PCR reads with MiXCR, one entry per CDR3 protein. The sample consists of 40,000 to 55,000 distinct CDR3 sequences, around 77% of them appearing once. Worth noting for this clonotype: A read error may account for a junction end that differs from germline.

Taking about 20-31 mg of unsorted bulk tissue, the authors co-extracted RNA and DNA. The source material was liver tumor tissue from sampling region 5. Subset specified: tumor region T5, tumor centre. This TCR derives from a man aged 35 to 55 with primary liver carcinoma and hepatitis B virus infection. The rearrangement uses TRBV12-3 or TRBV12-4 and TRBJ1-1; possibly TRBD1 for D (5 bases). As DNA, the CDR3 is TGTGCCAGCAGTTGGGGGGGTCGCACTGAATCTTTCTTT. The encoded protein is CASSWGGRTESFF.